These 5 T cell receptor beta chains were all obtained from the same sample, sequenced in a study of blood T cell repertoires in COVID-19. Using immunoSEQ multiplex PCR, the repertoire was profiled, and TCRdb retains in-frame clones only, with some absent. The sample lists about 34,000 clones, 75% to 90% occurring once. Sequencing input: peripheral blood. All receptors come from a woman aged 70-85 years with acute or convalescent COVID-19.

The J gene is TRBJ2-2, the V gene TRBV6-5; possibly TRBD2 for D (6 bases). V lost 5 bases and J lost 5, with 15 bases in between. The germline V gene encodes CDR1 MNHEY and CDR2 SVGAGI. This CDR3 is 15 amino acids long. CDR3 loop: CASSMRPGETGELFF. CDR3 bases: TGTGCCAGCAGTATGCGGCCGGGGGAGACCGGGGAGCTGTTTTTT.

This clone was seen a handful of times. The rearrangement uses TRBV6-5 and TRBJ2-3, with TRBD1 identical over 7 bases. CDR3 size: 13 residues. Germline CDR1 and CDR2: MNHEY and SVGAGI. Germline trimming cut 9 bases from V and 4 bases from J; bases unmatched to any gene: 7. CDR3 DNA sequence: TGTGCCAGAGCAGGGGGTCCGGCAGATACGCAGTATTTT. Its protein product is CARAGGPADTQYF.

In its sample, this clone was seen a few times. The chain carries TRBV29-1 and TRBJ2-7; 12 bases line up with TRBD1. The CDR3 is 13 residues long. CDR1 SQVTM and CDR2 ANQGSEA come from the germline V gene. The V and J ends lost 7 bases and 7 bases, in that order; junction bases with no gene match: 8. The CDR3 nucleotides read TGCAGCGCAATCGGGACAGGGGGCGGAGAGCAGTACTTC. Translated: CSAIGTGGGEQYF.

The chain has TRBV24-1 and TRBJ1-2; D ambiguous. CDR3 length equals 12 residues. CDR1 is KGHDR and CDR2 is SFDVKD in the germline V gene. V gave up 3 bases and J gave up 8 bases, with 9 bases separating them. The DNA for the CDR3 is TGTGCCACCAGTGATACGAGGAGCGGCTACACCTTC. This sequence encodes CATSDTRSGYTF.

V and J are TRBV5-1 and TRBJ2-7, with TRBD2 matching over 8 bases. There are 15 residues in the CDR3. CDR1 and CDR2 (germline): SGHRS, YFSETQ. The ends lost 4 bases at V and 2 bases at J; junction bases unmatched: 8. CDR3 sequence: CASSEEVAGPYEQYF. DNA for the CDR3: TGCGCCAGCAGCGAGGAAGTAGCGGGACCCTACGAGCAGTACTTC.